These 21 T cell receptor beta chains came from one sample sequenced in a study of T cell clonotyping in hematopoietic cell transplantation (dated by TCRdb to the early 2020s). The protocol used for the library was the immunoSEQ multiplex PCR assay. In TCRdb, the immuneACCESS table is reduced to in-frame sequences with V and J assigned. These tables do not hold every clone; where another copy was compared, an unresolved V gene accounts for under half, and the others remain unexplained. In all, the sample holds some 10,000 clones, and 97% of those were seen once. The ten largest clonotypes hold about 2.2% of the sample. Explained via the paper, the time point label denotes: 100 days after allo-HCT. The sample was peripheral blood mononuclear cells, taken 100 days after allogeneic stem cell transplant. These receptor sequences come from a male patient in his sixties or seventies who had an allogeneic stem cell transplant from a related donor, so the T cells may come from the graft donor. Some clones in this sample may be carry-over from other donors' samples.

The CDR3, as DNA: TGCGCCAGCAGCCCCAGGGACCTGAGCTCCTACGAGCAGTACTTC. Translated: CASSPRDLSSYEQYF. V gene TRBV5-1 combines with J gene TRBJ2-7, with D perhaps assigned TRBD1 or TRBD2 (5 bases each). This CDR3 comprises 15 residues. Trimming removed 4 bases from V and 0 bases from J, with 14 bases in between. The germline gives CDR1 SGHRS, CDR2 YFSETQ.

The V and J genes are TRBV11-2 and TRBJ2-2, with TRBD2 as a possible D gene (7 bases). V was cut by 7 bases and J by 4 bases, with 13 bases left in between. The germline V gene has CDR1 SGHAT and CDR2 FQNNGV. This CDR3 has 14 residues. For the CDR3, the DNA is TGTGCCAGCACCGGGGGGCGGGTCACCGGGGAGCTGTTTTTT. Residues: CASTGGRVTGELFF. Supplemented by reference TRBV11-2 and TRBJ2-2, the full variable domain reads EAGVAQSPRYKIIEKRQSVAFWCNPISGHATLYWYQQILGQGPKLLIQFQNNGVVDDSQLPKDRFSAERLKGVDSTLKIQPAKLEDSAVYLCASTGGRVTGELFFGEGSRLTVL.

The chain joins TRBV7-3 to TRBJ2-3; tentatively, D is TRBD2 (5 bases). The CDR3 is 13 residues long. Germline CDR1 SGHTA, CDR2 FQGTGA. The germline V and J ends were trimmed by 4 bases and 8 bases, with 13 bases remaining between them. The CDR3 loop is CASSYGLDGTQYF. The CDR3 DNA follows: TGTGCCAGCAGCTATGGACTCGATGGTACGCAGTATTTT.

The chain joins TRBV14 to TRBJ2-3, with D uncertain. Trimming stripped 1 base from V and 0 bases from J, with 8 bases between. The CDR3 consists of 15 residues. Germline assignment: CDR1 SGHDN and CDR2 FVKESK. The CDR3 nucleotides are TGTGCCAGCAGCCAAGTTCAGGCAAGCACAGATACGCAGTATTTT. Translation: CASSQVQASTDTQYF.

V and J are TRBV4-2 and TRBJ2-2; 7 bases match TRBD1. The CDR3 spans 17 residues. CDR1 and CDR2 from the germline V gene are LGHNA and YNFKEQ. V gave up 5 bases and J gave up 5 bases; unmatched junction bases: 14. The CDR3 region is CASSTGDSSSRTGELFF. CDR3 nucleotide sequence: TGTGCCAGCAGCACTGGGGACAGCTCTTCACGGACCGGGGAGCTGTTTTTT.

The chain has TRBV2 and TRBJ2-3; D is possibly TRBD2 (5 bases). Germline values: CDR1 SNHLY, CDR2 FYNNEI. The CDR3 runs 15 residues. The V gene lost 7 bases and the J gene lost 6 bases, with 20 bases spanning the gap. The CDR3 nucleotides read TGTGCCAGCACCCAAAGGGCTAGCATGGGGGATACGCAGTATTTT. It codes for CASTQRASMGDTQYF.

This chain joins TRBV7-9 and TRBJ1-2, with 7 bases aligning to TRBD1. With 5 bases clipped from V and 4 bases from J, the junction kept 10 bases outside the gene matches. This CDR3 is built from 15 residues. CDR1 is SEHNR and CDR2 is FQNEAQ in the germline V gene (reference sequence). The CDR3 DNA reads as TGTGCCAGCAGCGAACAGGGGTCGGGCCTCTATGGCTACACCTTC. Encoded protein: CASSEQGSGLYGYTF.

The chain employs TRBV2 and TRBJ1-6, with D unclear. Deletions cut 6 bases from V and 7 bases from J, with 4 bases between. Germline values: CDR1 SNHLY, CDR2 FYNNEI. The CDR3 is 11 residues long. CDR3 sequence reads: CASRANSPLHF. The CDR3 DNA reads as TGTGCCAGCAGGGCCAATTCACCCCTCCACTTT.

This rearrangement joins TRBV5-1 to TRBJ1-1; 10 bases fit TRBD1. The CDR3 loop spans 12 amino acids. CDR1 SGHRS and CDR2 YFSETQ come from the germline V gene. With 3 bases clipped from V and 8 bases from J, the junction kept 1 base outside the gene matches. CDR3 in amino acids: CASSWGQGEAFF. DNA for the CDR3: TGCGCCAGCAGCTGGGGACAGGGGGAAGCTTTCTTT.

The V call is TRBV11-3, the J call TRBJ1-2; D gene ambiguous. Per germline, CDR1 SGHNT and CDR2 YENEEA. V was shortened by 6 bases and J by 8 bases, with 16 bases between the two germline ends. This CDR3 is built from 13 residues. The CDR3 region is CASSTDAGFGYTF. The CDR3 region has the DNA TGTGCCAGCAGTACTGACGCAGGATTCGGCTACACCTTC.

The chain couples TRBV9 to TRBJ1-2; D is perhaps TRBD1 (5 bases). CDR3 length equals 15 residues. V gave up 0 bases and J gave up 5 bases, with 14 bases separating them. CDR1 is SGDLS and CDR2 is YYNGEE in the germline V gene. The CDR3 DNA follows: TGTGCCAGCAGCGTAGCGCCAGGGCTTTCGTATGGCTACACCTTC. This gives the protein CASSVAPGLSYGYTF.

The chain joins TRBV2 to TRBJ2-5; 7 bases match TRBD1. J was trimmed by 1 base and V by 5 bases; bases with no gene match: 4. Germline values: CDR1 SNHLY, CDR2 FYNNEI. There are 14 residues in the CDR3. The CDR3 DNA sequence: TGTGCCAGCAGTTCACAGGGGCTCCAAGAGACCCAGTACTTC. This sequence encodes CASSSQGLQETQYF.

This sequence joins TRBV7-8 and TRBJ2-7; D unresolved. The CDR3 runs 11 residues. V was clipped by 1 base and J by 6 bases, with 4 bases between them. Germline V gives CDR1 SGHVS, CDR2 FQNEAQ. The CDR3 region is CASSLVLEQYF. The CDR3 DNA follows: TGTGCCAGCAGCTTAGTGCTCGAGCAGTACTTC.

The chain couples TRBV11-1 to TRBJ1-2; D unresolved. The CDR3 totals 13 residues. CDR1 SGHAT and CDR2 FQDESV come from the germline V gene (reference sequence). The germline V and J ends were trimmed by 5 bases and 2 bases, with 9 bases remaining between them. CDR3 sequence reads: CASSLGPNYGYTF. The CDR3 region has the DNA TGTGCCAGCAGCCTAGGCCCAAACTATGGCTACACCTTC.

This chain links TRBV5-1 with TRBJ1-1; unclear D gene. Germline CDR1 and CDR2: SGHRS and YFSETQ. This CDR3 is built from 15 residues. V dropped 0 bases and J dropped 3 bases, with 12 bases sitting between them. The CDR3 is CASSLVVGEDTEAFF. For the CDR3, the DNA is TGCGCCAGCAGCTTGGTTGTTGGTGAGGACACTGAAGCTTTCTTT.

DNA of the CDR3: TGTGCCAGCAGCTATCAGGGCTCCTACGAGCAGTACTTC. This sequence encodes CASSYQGSYEQYF. The genes are TRBV28 and TRBJ2-7; a weak D match, TRBD1 (5 bases). The germline CDR1 and CDR2 sequences are MDHEN and SYDVKM. The V end lost 6 bases, the J end lost 0 bases, and 9 bases lay between the germline ends. The CDR3 is made up of 13 amino acids.

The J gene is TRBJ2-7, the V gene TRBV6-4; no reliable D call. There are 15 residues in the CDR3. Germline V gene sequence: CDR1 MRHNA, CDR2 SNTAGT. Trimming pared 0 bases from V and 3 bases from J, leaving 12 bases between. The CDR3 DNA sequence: TGTGCCAGCAGTGACTCTAGTAGCTCTTGCTACGAGCAGTACTTC. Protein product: CASSDSSSSCYEQYF.

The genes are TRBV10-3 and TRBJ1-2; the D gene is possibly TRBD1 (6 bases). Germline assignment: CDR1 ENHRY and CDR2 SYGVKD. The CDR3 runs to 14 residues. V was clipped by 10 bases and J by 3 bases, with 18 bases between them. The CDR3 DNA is TGTGCCAGTCACAGGGAACCCTCGGACTATGGCTACACCTTC. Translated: CASHREPSDYGYTF.

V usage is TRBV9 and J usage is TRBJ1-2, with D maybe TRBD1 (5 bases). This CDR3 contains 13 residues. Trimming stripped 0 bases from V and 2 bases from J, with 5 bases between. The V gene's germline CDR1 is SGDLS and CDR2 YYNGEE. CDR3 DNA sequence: TGTGCCAGCAGCGTAGAGGGGAACTATGGCTACACCTTC. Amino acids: CASSVEGNYGYTF.

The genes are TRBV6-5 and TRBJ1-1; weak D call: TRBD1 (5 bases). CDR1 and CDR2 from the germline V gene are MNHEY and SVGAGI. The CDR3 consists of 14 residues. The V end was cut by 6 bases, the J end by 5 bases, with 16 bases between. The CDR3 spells CASSRTLSRTEAFF. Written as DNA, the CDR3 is TGTGCCAGCAGCCGGACACTGAGCAGGACTGAAGCTTTCTTT.

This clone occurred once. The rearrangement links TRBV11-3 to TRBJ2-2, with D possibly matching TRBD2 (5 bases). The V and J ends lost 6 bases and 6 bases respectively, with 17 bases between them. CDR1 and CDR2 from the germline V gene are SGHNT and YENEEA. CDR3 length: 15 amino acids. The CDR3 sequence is CASSRGQAGPGELFF. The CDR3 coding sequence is TGTGCCAGCAGTCGAGGGCAGGCTGGGCCCGGGGAGCTGTTTTTT. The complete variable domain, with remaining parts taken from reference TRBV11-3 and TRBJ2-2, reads EAGVVQSPRYKIIEKKQPVAFWCNPISGHNTLYWYLQNLGQGPELLIRYENEEAVDDSQLPKDRFSAERLKGVDSTLKIQPAELGDSAVYLCASSRGQAGPGELFFGEGSRLTVL.